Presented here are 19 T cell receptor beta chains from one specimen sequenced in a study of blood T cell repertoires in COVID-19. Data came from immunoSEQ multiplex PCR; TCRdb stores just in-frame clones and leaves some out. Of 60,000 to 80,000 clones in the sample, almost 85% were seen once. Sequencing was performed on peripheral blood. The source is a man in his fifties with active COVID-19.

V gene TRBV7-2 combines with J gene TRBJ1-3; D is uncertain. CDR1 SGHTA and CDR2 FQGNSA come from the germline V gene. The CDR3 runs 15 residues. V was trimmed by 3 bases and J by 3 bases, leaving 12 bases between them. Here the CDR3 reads CASSLTWTSGNTIYF. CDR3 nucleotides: TGTGCCAGCAGCTTGACTTGGACTAGTGGAAACACCATATATTTT.

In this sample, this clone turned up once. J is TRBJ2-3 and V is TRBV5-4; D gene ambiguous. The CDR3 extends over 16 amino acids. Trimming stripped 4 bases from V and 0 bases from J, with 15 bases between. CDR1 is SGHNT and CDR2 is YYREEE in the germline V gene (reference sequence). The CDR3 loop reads CASSTILTSSTDTQYF. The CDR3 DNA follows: TGTGCCAGCAGCACAATCCTTACGTCTAGCACAGATACGCAGTATTTT.

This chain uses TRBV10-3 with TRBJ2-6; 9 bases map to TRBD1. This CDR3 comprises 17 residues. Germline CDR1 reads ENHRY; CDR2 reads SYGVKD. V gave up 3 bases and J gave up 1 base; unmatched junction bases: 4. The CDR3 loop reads CAISDRQGGSGANVLTF. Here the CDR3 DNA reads TGTGCCATCAGTGATCGACAGGGGGGGTCTGGGGCCAACGTCCTGACTTTC.

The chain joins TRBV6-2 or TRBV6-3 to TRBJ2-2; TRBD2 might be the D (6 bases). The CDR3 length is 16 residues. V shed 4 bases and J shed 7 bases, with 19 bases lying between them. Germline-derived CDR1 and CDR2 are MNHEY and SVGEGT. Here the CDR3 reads CASSSPSYWGVGELFF. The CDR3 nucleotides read TGTGCCAGCAGTTCCCCCTCGTACTGGGGGGTCGGGGAGCTGTTTTTT.

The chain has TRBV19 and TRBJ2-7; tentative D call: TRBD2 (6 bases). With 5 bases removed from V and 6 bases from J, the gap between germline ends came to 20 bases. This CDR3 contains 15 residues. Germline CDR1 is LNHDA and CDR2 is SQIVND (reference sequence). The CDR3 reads CASSLMTSLVGEQYF. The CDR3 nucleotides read TGTGCCAGTAGTCTAATGACTAGTCTCGTAGGCGAGCAGTACTTC.

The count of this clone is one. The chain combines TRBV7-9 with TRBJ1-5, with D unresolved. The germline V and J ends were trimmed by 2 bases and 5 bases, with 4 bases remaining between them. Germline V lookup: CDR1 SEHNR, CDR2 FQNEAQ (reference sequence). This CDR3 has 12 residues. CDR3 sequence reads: CASSLTDQPQHF. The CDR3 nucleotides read TGTGCCAGCAGCTTAACTGATCAGCCCCAGCATTTT.

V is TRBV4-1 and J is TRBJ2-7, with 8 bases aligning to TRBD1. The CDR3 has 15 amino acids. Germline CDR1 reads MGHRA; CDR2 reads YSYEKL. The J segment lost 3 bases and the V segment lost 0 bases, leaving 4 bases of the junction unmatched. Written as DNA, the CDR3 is TGCGCCAGCAGCCAAGACCGACAGGGGATCTACGAGCAGTACTTC. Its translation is CASSQDRQGIYEQYF.

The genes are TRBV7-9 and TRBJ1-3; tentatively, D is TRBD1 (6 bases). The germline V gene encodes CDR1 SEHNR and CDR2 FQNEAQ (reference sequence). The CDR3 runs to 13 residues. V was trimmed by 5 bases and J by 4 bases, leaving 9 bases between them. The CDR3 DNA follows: TGTGCCAGCAGCCGGGGACACGGAAACACCATATATTTT. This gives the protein CASSRGHGNTIYF.

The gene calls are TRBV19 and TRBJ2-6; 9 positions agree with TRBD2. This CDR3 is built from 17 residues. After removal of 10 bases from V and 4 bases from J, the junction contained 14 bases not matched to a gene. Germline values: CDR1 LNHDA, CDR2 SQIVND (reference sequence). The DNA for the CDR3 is TGTGCCACCCAGGGGGTGCTAGCGGGATCAGGGGCCAACGTCCTGACTTTC. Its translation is CATQGVLAGSGANVLTF.

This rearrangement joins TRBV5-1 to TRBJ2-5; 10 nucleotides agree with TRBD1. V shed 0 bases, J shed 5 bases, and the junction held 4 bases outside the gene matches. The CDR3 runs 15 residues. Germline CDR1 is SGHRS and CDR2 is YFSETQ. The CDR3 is CASSLAGTGAETQYF. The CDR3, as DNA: TGCGCCAGCAGCTTGGCCGGGACAGGGGCCGAGACCCAGTACTTC.

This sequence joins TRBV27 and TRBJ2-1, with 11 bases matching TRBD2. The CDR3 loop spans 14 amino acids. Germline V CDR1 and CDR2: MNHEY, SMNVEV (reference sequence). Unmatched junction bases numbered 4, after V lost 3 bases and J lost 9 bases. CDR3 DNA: TGTGCCAGCAGTTTTACTAGCGGGAGAGGTGAGCAGTTCTTC. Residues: CASSFTSGRGEQFF.

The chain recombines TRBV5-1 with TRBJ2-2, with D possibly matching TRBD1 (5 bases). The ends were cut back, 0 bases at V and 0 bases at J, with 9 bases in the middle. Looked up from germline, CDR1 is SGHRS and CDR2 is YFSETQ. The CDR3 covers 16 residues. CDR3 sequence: CASSLADSSNTGELFF. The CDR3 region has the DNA TGCGCCAGCAGCTTGGCCGACAGCTCGAACACCGGGGAGCTGTTTTTT.

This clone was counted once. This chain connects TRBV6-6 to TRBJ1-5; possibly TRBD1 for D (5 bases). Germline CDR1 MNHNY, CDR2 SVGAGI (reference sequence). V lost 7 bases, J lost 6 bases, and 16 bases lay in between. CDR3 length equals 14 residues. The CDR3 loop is CASNAGQGGQPQHF. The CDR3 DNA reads TGTGCCAGCAACGCAGGCCAGGGAGGTCAGCCCCAGCATTTT.

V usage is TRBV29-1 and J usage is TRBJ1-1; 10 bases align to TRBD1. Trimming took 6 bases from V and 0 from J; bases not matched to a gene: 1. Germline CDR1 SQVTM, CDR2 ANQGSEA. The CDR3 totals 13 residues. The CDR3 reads CSVGTGVNTEAFF. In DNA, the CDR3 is TGCAGCGTGGGGACAGGGGTGAACACTGAAGCTTTCTTT.

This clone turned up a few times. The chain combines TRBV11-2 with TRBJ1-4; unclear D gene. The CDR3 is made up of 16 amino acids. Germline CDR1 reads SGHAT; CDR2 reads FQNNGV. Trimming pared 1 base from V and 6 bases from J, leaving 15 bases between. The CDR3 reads CASSLGPSGEDEKLFF. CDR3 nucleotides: TGTGCCAGCAGCTTAGGTCCCTCCGGGGAGGATGAAAAACTGTTTTTT.

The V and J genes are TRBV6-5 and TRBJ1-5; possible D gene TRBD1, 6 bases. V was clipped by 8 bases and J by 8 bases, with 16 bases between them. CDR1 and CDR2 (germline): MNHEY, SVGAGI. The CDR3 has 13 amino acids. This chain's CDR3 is CASGGRGLEPQHF. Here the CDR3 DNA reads TGTGCCAGCGGGGGCAGGGGTTTGGAGCCCCAGCATTTT.

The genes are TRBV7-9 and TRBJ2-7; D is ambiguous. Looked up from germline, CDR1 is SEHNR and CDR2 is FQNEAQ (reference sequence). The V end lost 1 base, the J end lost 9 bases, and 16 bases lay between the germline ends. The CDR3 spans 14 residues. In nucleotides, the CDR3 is TGTGCCAGCAGCTTAGATTCCGGTCTTAATGGGCAGTACTTC. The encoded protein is CASSLDSGLNGQYF.

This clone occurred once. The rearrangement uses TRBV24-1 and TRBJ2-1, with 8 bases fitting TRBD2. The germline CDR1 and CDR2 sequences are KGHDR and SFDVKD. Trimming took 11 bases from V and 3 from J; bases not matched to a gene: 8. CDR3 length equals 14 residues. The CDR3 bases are TGTGCCATCGGACGGGGGGGAGACTACAATGAGCAGTTCTTC. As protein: CAIGRGGDYNEQFF.

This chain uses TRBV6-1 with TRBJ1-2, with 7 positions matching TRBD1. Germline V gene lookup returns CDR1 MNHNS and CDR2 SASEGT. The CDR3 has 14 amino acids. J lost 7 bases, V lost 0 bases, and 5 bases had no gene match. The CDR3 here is CASSEAWQGGGYTF. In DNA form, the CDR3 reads TGTGCCAGCAGTGAAGCGTGGCAGGGGGGTGGCTACACCTTC.